The clone carrying this TCR beta chain was detected many times. No antigen is known for it. The entry originates in a study of T cells after posttransplantation cyclophosphamide. TCRdb's copy holds only in-frame clones and misses some; the assay was immunoSEQ multiplex PCR. The sample yields 13,000 or so clones, without any singletons. General study results and limits: Skin or GI-infiltrating T cells shared few TRB sequences with blood. Later post-transplant blood repertoires were often dominated by donor CD8+ memory clones. TRB clonality was highly associated with recipient CMV seropositivity and reactivation.

The TCR sequence derives from a woman aged 40-49 years in good health, CMV-negative, and a related stem cell transplant donor. Specimen: PBMCs.

Here the CDR3 reads CASSFAGQGFAFF. CDR3 DNA sequence: TGTGCCAGCAGTTTTGCGGGACAGGGTTTTGCTTTCTTT. The chain joins TRBV28 to TRBJ1-1, with 9 bases fitting TRBD1. The length of the CDR3 is 13 residues. The germline V gene has CDR1 MDHEN and CDR2 SYDVKM. V shed 3 bases and J 11 bases; nucleotides not matched to a gene: 7.